This passage covers 19 T cell receptor beta chains from one sample sequenced in a study of cytomegalovirus exposure and HLA in healthy donors. PCR amplification relied on 60 Vbeta primers (plus 13 Jbeta primers). Profiled with immunoSEQ multiplex PCR; TCRdb holds only in-frame clones, not every one. The table shows more than 100,000 clones, with more than 60% occurring only once. The sample taken for sequencing was PBMCs. These receptor sequences come from a woman aged 40 to 50 in good health and CMV-seronegative.

The chain recombines TRBV6-6 with TRBJ2-1, with TRBD2 matching over 9 bases. This CDR3 comprises 14 residues. The V gene's germline CDR1 is MNHNY and CDR2 SVGAGI (reference sequence). V lost 5 bases, J lost 5 bases, and 4 bases stayed unmatched. CDR3: CASSDSSGNNEQFF. The CDR3 DNA sequence: TGTGCCAGCAGTGATTCTAGCGGGAACAATGAGCAGTTCTTC.

The rearrangement joins TRBV7-9 to TRBJ1-1; the D gene is possibly TRBD1 (5 bases). This CDR3 has 13 amino acids. CDR1 and CDR2 (germline): SEHNR, FQNEAQ (reference sequence). V was shortened by 1 base and J by 4 bases, with 7 bases between the two germline ends. This CDR3 is CASSLGQSTEAFF. CDR3 DNA: TGTGCCAGCAGCTTAGGACAGAGCACTGAAGCTTTCTTT.

The chain combines TRBV7-2 with TRBJ1-4; 10 bases are shared with TRBD1. J was trimmed by 7 bases and V by 6 bases; bases with no gene match: 2. This CDR3 contains 13 residues. The germline V gene has CDR1 SGHTA and CDR2 FQGNSA. The CDR3 is CASSRQGAEKLFF. Written as DNA, the CDR3 is TGTGCCAGCAGTAGACAGGGGGCTGAAAAACTGTTTTTT.

The V and J genes are TRBV20-1 and TRBJ2-7; TRBD2 might be the D (6 bases). CDR3 length equals 11 residues. Germline V lookup: CDR1 DFQATT, CDR2 SNEGSKA (reference sequence). CDR3 nucleotide sequence: TGCAGGGTGGGGGGAGGCTACGAGCAGTACTTC. The encoded protein is CRVGGGYEQYF.

The gene calls are TRBV7-2 and TRBJ2-7, with D possibly being TRBD1 (5 bases). The CDR3 consists of 16 residues. The V and J ends lost 1 base and 0 bases respectively, with 13 bases between them. Germline CDR1 SGHTA, CDR2 FQGNSA. CDR3: CASSLGSGRVSYEQYF. Written as DNA, the CDR3 is TGTGCCAGCAGCTTAGGCTCGGGCAGGGTCTCCTACGAGCAGTACTTC.

The CDR3 loop is CASSPGLHDTDTQYF. The CDR3 nucleotides read TGTGCCAGCTCACCAGGACTGCACGACACAGATACGCAGTATTTT. V and J are TRBV18 and TRBJ2-3, with D possibly matching TRBD2 (5 bases). Germline CDR1 KGHSH, CDR2 LQKENI. The CDR3 sequence is 15 residues long. V was clipped by 2 bases and J by 2 bases, with 11 bases between them.

Here the CDR3 DNA reads TGTGCCAGCAGTGATTGGGACACGAAAAGCACAGATACGCAGTATTTT. Its protein product is CASSDWDTKSTDTQYF. The chain has TRBV27 and TRBJ2-3; tentative D call: TRBD1 (6 bases). The CDR3 runs to 16 residues. Germline V lookup: CDR1 MNHEY, CDR2 SMNVEV (reference sequence). Trimming removed 5 bases from V and 0 bases from J, with 15 bases in between.

This clone has only one observation. The chain couples TRBV10-3 to TRBJ2-4; 9 bases are a match to TRBD2. The CDR3 runs to 18 residues. V shed 0 bases, J shed 0 bases, and the junction held 6 bases outside the gene matches. Germline CDR1 ENHRY, CDR2 SYGVKD. The DNA for the CDR3 is TGTGCCATCAGTGAGTCAAGCGGGGGGCCCCTAGCCAAAAACATTCAGTACTTC. It translates to CAISESSGGPLAKNIQYF.

The CDR3 coding sequence is TGTGCCAGTAGTATCGGTGGGGGGGGACATTATACGCAGTATTTT. Translation: CASSIGGGGHYTQYF. The rearrangement joins TRBV19 to TRBJ2-3; D possibly corresponds to TRBD2 (7 bases). This CDR3 comprises 15 residues. Trimming stripped 3 bases from V and 7 bases from J, with 17 bases between. Per germline, CDR1 LNHDA and CDR2 SQIVND (reference sequence).

This clone was seen a single time. The rearrangement joins TRBV5-1 to TRBJ1-6; 7 nucleotides match TRBD1. The V and J ends lost 4 bases and 7 bases, in that order; junction bases with no gene match: 5. CDR3 size: 14 residues. Per the germline V gene, CDR1 is SGHRS and CDR2 is YFSETQ. CDR3 amino acids: CASSHGTANSPLHF. The CDR3 coding sequence is TGCGCCAGCAGCCATGGGACAGCCAATTCACCCCTCCACTTT.

This clone was observed a single time. The rearrangement uses TRBV5-8 and TRBJ1-2, with unresolved D. V gave up 1 base and J gave up 4 bases, with 8 bases separating them. The CDR3 runs to 13 residues. Germline V lookup: CDR1 SGHTS, CDR2 YDEGEE. Written as DNA, the CDR3 is TGTGCCAGCAGCTTGAGCTCAGGCTATGGCTACACCTTC. It codes for CASSLSSGYGYTF. Using reference TRBV5-8 and TRBJ1-2 for the parts outside the CDR3, the full variable domain is EAGVTQSPTHLIKTRGQQATLRCSPISGHTSVYWYQQALGLGLQFLLWYDEGEERNRGNFPPRFSGRQFPNYSSELNVNALELEDSALYLCASSLSSGYGYTFGSGTRLTVV.

CDR3 loop: CASSQELGPVTGELFF. The DNA for the CDR3 is TGTGCCAGCAGCCAAGAGCTGGGGCCCGTCACCGGGGAGCTGTTTTTT. The chain employs TRBV4-2 and TRBJ2-2, with D possibly being TRBD1 (5 bases). This CDR3 contains 16 residues. The germline V gene encodes CDR1 LGHNA and CDR2 YNFKEQ. Trimming left V 0 bases short and J 4 bases short, with 12 bases between.

The chain combines TRBV5-6 with TRBJ2-3; TRBD2 might be the D (6 bases). The CDR3 covers 16 residues. Germline loops: CDR1 SGHDT, CDR2 YYEEEE. Trimming removed 0 bases at V and 0 bases at J, with 11 bases between. Written as DNA, the CDR3 is TGTGCCAGCAGCTTGGTCGGCGGAGGGAGCACAGATACGCAGTATTTT. Amino acids: CASSLVGGGSTDTQYF.

The chain recombines TRBV6-6 with TRBJ1-5; TRBD1 might be the D (6 bases). Trimming took off 6 bases at V and 0 bases at J, with 9 bases between the two ends. CDR3 length equals 14 residues. The germline V gene encodes CDR1 MNHNY and CDR2 SVGAGI (reference sequence). The CDR3 bases are TGTGCCAGCAGAAAGGACAGTAGCAATCAGCCCCAGCATTTT. Protein sequence: CASRKDSSNQPQHF.

The genes are TRBV7-3 and TRBJ2-7; a possible D gene is TRBD2 (6 bases). The CDR3 contains 15 residues. Looked up from germline, CDR1 is SGHTA and CDR2 is FQGTGA. Trimming left V 2 bases short and J 2 bases short, with 13 bases between. The CDR3 coding sequence is TGTGCCAGCAGCTTACAACTAGCCCGGCCCTACGAGCAGTACTTC. This gives the protein CASSLQLARPYEQYF.

The chain links TRBV6-1 to TRBJ2-3; TRBD2 matches at 8 bases. The V gene end was trimmed by 4 bases and the J gene end by 2 bases; junction bases not matched to a gene: 2. Germline CDR1 MNHNS, CDR2 SASEGT. This CDR3 region has 14 residues. The chain's CDR3 is CASSALAATDTQYF. The DNA for the CDR3 is TGTGCCAGCAGTGCACTAGCGGCCACAGATACGCAGTATTTT.

This chain links TRBV18 with TRBJ2-3, with 11 bases aligning to TRBD2. Looked up from germline, CDR1 is KGHSH and CDR2 is LQKENI. The length of the CDR3 is 18 residues. The V segment lost 3 bases and the J segment 6 bases; nucleotides outside the gene matches: 14. Here the CDR3 reads CASSPGDSGRASMDTQYF. DNA of the CDR3: TGTGCCAGCTCACCGGGAGATAGCGGGAGGGCCTCGATGGATACGCAGTATTTT.

The sample holds a few counts of this clone. Other DNA variants within this sample encode the same CDR3. This chain links TRBV7-2 with TRBJ2-7; D might be TRBD2 (5 bases). Germline V CDR1 and CDR2: SGHTA, FQGNSA. Trimming took off 2 bases at V and 1 base at J, with 12 bases between the two ends. The CDR3 length is 15 residues. CDR3 amino acids: CASSLHGGSSYEQYF. DNA for the CDR3: TGTGCCAGCAGCTTACATGGCGGGTCGTCCTACGAGCAGTACTTC. Drawing the rest from reference TRBV7-2 and TRBJ2-7, the complete variable domain is GAGVSQSPSNKVTEKGKDVELRCDPISGHTALYWYRQSLGQGLEFLIYFQGNSAPDKSGLPSDRFSAERTGGSVSTLTIQRTQQEDSAVYLCASSLHGGSSYEQYFGPGTRLTVT.

The rearrangement uses TRBV7-3 and TRBJ2-5; TRBD2 matches 8 bases. The CDR3 sequence is 14 residues long. The junction had 3 bases not matched to a gene; V was cut back by 5 bases and J by 1 base. The germline gives CDR1 SGHTA, CDR2 FQGTGA. The CDR3 sequence is CASSLGTSQETQYF. In DNA, the CDR3 is TGTGCCAGCAGCCTCGGGACTAGCCAAGAGACCCAGTACTTC.